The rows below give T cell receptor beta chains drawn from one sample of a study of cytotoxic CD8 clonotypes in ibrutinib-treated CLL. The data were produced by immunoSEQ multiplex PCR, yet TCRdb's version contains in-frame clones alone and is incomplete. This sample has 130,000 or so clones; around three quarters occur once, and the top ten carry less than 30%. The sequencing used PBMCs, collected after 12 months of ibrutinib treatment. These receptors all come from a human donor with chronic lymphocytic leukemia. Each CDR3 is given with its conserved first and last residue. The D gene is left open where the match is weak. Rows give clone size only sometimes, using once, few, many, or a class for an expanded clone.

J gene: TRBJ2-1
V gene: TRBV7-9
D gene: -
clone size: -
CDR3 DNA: TGTGCCAGCAGCTTCGAAGATTCCTACAATGAGCAGTTCTTC
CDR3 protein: CASSFEDSYNEQFF

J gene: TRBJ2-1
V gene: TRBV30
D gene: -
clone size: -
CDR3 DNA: TGTGCCTCGTCATCGGGGCCGAACACCTACAATGAGCAGTTCTTC
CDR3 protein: CASSSGPNTYNEQFF

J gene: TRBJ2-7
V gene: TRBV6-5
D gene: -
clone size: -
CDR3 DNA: TGTGCCAGCACCCCCGGGACCGGGAGAATGAAGCAGTACTTC
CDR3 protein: CASTPGTGRMKQYF

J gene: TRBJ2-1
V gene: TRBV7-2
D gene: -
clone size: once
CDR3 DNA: TGTGCCAGCAGCTTGACGCGGGGCCACAATGAGCAGTTCTTC
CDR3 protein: CASSLTRGHNEQFF

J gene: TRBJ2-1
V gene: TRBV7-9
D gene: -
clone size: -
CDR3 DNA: TGTGCCAGCAGCCCAATCGGAGGAAGCTCCTACAATGAGCAGTTCTTC
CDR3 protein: CASSPIGGSSYNEQFF

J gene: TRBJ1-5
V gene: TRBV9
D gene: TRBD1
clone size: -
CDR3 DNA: TGTGCCAGCAGCCCAGGAGGGGGCCATCAGCCCCAGCATTTT
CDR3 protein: CASSPGGGHQPQHF

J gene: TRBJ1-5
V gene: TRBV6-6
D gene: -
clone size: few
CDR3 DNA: TGTGCCAGCAGAGGGAAGACTGTAGGCAATCAGCCCCAGCATTTT
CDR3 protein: CASRGKTVGNQPQHF

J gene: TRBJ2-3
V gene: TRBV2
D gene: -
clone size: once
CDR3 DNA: TGTGCCAGCAGCGGCCCAGGGGGGGCTTCAGATACGCAGTATTTT
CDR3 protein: CASSGPGGASDTQYF

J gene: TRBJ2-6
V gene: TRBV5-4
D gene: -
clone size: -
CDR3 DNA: TGTGCCAGCAGCTCGGTCTCTGGGGCCAACGTCCTGACTTTC
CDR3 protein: CASSSVSGANVLTF

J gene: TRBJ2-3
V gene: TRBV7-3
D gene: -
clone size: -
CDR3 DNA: TGTGCCAGCAGCTTAATCTCAGCTAGCACAGATACGCAGTATTTT
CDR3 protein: CASSLISASTDTQYF

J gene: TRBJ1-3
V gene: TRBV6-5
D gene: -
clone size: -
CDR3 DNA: TGTGCCAGCAGTTACTCGTGGGGCTCTGGAAACACCATATATTTT
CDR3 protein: CASSYSWGSGNTIYF

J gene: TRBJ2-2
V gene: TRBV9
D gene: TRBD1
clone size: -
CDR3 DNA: TGTGCCAGCAGCAAATCCGGGACAGGGGGTTTGCACACCGGGGAGCTGTTTTTT
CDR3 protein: CASSKSGTGGLHTGELFF

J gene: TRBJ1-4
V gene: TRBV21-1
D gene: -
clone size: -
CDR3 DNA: TGTGCCAGCAGCAGACTCCTGAGGGCGGGATACGAAAATGAAAAACTGTTTTTT
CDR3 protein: CASSRLLRAGYENEKLFF

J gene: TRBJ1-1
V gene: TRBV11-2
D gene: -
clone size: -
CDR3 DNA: TGTGCCAGCAGCCCCGGTCTACCTAAGGGCACTGAAGCTTTCTTT
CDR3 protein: CASSPGLPKGTEAFF

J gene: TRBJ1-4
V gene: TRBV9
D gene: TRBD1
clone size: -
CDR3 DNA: TGTGCCAGCAGCGGAGGGACAGGGGAGTCTAATGAAAAACTGTTTTTT
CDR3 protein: CASSGGTGESNEKLFF

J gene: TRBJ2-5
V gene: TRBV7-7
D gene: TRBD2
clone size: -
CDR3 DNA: TGTGCCAGCAGCTCCGGGACTAGCGGGGGGTTACAGTACTTC
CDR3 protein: CASSSGTSGGLQYF

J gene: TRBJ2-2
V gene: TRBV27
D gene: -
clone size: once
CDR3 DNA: TGTGCCAGCAGCATTATGCGGACCACCGGGGAGCTGTTTTTT
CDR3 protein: CASSIMRTTGELFF

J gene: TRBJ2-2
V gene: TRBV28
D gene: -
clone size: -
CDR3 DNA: TGTGCCAGCAGTCTATCCTCAACCGGCACCGGGGAGCTGTTTTTT
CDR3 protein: CASSLSSTGTGELFF

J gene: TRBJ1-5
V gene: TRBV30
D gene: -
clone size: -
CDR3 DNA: TGTGCCTGGAGTGTTGGCAGAAATAGCAATCAGCCCCAGCATTTT
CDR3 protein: CAWSVGRNSNQPQHF

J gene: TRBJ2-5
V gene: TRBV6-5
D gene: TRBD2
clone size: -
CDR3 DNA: TGTACCAGCTCAGGACTAGCCGCAGAGACCCAGTACTTC
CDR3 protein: CTSSGLAAETQYF

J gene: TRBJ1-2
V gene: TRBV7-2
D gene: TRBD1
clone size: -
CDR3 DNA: TGTGCCAGCAGCGACACCGGGACAGATGGCTACACCTTC
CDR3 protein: CASSDTGTDGYTF

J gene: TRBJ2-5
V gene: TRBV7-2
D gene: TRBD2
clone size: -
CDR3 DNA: TGTGCCAGCAGGTGGACTAGCGGGAGTTTTGAGACCCAGTACTTC
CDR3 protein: CASRWTSGSFETQYF

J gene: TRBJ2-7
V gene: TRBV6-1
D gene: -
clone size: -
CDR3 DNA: TGTGCCAGCAGGGGAGGGGACACCACCTACGAGCAGTACTTC
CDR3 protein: CASRGGDTTYEQYF

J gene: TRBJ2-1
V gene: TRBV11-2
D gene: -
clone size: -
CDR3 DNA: TGTGCCAGCAGTTCGGACTACAATGAGCAGTTCTTC
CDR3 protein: CASSSDYNEQFF

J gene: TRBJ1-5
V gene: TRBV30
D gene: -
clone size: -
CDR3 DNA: TGTGCCTGGAGTGTACGTTCCAATCAGCCCCAGCATTTT
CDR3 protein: CAWSVRSNQPQHF

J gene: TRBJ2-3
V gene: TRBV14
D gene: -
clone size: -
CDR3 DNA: TGTGCCAGCAGCCAAGACTCGTGGAGGGCCCGCACAGATACGCAGTATTTT
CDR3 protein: CASSQDSWRARTDTQYF

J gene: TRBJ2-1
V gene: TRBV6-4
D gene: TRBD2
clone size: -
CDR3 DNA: TGTGCCAGCAGCCCTAGCGGGAGCGATGAGCAGTTCTTC
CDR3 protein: CASSPSGSDEQFF

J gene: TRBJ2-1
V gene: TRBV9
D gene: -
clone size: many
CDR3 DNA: TGTGCCAGCAGCGGGTTGAATGAGCAGTTCTTC
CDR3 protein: CASSGLNEQFF

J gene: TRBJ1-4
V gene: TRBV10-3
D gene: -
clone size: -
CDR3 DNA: TGTGCCATCTGTGCCCGAACTAATGAAAAACTGTTTTTT
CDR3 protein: CAICARTNEKLFF

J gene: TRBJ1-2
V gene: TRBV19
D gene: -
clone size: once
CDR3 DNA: TGTGCCAGTAGTATGGATTCACAGGGAACCTATGGCTACACCTTC
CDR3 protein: CASSMDSQGTYGYTF

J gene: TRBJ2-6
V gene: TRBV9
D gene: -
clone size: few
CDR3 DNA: TGTGCCAGCAGCGTAGTTCGGGGCTCTGGGGCCAACGTCCTGACTTTC
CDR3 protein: CASSVVRGSGANVLTF

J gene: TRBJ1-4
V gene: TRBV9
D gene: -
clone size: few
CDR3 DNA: TGTGCCAGCAGCGTAAGTGTTTCGGCAGGCCAAGGAAAACTGTTTTTT
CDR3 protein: CASSVSVSAGQGKLFF

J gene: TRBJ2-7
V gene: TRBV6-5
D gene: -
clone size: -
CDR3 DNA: TGTGCCAGCAGCTCACCTCCCCTTCGTTACGAGCAGTACTTC
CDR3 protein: CASSSPPLRYEQYF

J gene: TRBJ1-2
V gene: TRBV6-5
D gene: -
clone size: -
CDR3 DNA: TGTGCCAGCAAGGTCTCGGGGCTCGGCTATGGCTACACCTTC
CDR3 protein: CASKVSGLGYGYTF

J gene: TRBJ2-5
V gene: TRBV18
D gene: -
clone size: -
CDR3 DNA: TGTGCCAGCTCACCCCGGGGCCAAGAGACCCAGTACTTC
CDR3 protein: CASSPRGQETQYF